The rows below give T cell receptor beta chains drawn from one sample of a study of T cell responses to AZD1222 COVID-19 vaccine. Assay: immunoSEQ multiplex PCR; the TCRdb copy retains only in-frame clones and omits some. Among 150,000 to 200,000 clones, 90% to 95% were seen once, and the ten largest hold roughly a tenth. The sample was peripheral blood, taken on day 0 of AZD1222 vaccination. The receptor set was obtained from an adult in good health. Each CDR3 is given without its conserved first and last residue. Fields, in order: clone size, V gene, J gene, CDR3 protein. Where a row states a size, it is once, few, many or the class of an expanded clone; other rows omit it.

-	TRBV10-3	TRBJ2-5	AISESGGRSQETQY
-	TRBV19	TRBJ1-3	ASIQGTPGNTIY
-	TRBV4-1	TRBJ2-7	ASSQDGRGHSSYEQY
-	TRBV29-1	TRBJ1-4	STGRRGEKLF
-	TRBV30	TRBJ2-7	AWGGRLAEGYEQY
-	TRBV10-2	TRBJ2-6	ASSVIGTGELSGANVLT
-	TRBV9	TRBJ1-5	ASSVGQNSNQPQH
-	TRBV11-1	TRBJ1-1	ASSTGQGDTEAF
once	TRBV10-3	TRBJ2-2	AISNFDRPGGNTGELF
-	TRBV6-6	TRBJ2-2	ASSWDTSGTGELF
-	TRBV27	TRBJ1-5	ASSLWNNQPQH
-	TRBV6-5	TRBJ2-7	ASRGTGDFYEQY
-	TRBV6-2/TRBV6-3	TRBJ2-2	ASSHTGELF
-	TRBV6-6	TRBJ2-7	ASSVSRTGDYEQY
-	TRBV3-1/TRBV3-2	TRBJ2-3	ASSQGAGGPTDTQY
-	TRBV3-1/TRBV3-2	TRBJ2-7	ASSQVIGRVTYEQY
-	TRBV11-2	TRBJ2-7	ASRINRGVREQY
-	TRBV4-3	TRBJ2-1	ASSQDEDRYNEQF
-	TRBV5-6	TRBJ1-1	ASSLGLAEAF
-	TRBV9	TRBJ1-3	ASSSGTGFSGNTIY
-	TRBV6-2/TRBV6-3	TRBJ1-3	ASSLLRGLNSGNTIY
-	TRBV30	TRBJ2-3	AWRLEREISDTQY
once	TRBV12-3/TRBV12-4	TRBJ1-3	ASSSGVGNTIY
-	TRBV28	TRBJ2-5	ASSVDRGLRETQY
-	TRBV5-1	TRBJ2-2	ASSFTAGFGGGELF
-	TRBV5-4	TRBJ2-1	ASSLELAGAYNEQF
-	TRBV11-2	TRBJ1-2	ASSLDPGASYGYT
-	TRBV5-6	TRBJ2-7	ASRDRGGEQY
-	TRBV30	TRBJ1-3	AWSLGTRNTIY
once	TRBV6-1	TRBJ2-7	ASSVGQGTVSYEQY
-	TRBV28	TRBJ1-3	ASSLHSGNTIY
-	TRBV28	TRBJ1-1	ASSLSVRNTEAF
-	TRBV19	TRBJ2-5	ASSVGRPKETQY
-	TRBV6-5	TRBJ1-1	ASATGTAEAF
-	TRBV6-5	TRBJ1-2	ASSSVDRVDGYT
-	TRBV18	TRBJ1-3	ASNSLPTGSGNTIY
-	TRBV5-4	TRBJ2-2	ASSLAQANTGELF
-	TRBV11-1	TRBJ2-5	ASSLGETQY
-	TRBV5-1	TRBJ2-1	ASSPDRSSYNEQF
-	TRBV7-3	TRBJ1-1	ASSDRVSGEAF
-	TRBV27	TRBJ2-3	ASRRPGQPTDTQY
-	TRBV3-1/TRBV3-2	TRBJ2-5	ASSQDLGAGGETQY
-	TRBV29-1	TRBJ2-2	SVAGTGGTGELF